This T cell receptor (beta chain) was recovered during a study of blood T cell repertoires in COVID-19. Profiling relied on immunoSEQ multiplex PCR, and the TCRdb table lists in-frame clones only, not all of them. The repertoire holds 150,000 to 200,000 clones, with more than 65% as singletons. To note about this clone: Other DNA sequences in the sample encode the same CDR3.

The TCR comes from a human donor with acute or convalescent COVID-19. The donor label of this sample is uncertain. Sequences were obtained from peripheral blood.

CDR3 in DNA: TGTGCCAGCAGCTTAGCCGGGACAGAGCCTACCGGGGAGCTGTTTTTT. Translated: CASSLAGTEPTGELFF. The chain joins TRBV7-9 to TRBJ2-2, with 7 bases lining up with TRBD1. The CDR3 contains 16 residues. Germline CDR1 is SEHNR and CDR2 is FQNEAQ (reference sequence). Losses at the gene ends were 0 bases for V and 5 bases for J; bases not matched to a gene: 6.